Given below is one T cell receptor beta chain in context. Its antigen is not identified. Treatment noted: some 19 received Ad26.COV2.S at low or high dose, single or two shots; about 5 received placebo; per-sample allocation not given. Samples analyzed were those drawn on day 63 after the first vaccine or placebo injection. Based in Boston, the donor was an adult of 18-55 years. This sample was taken from a study of Ad26.COV2.S vaccination and SARS-CoV-2 variants. About the research overall: The donor belonged to the COV1001 Ad26.COV2.S trial arm.

V was trimmed by 7 bases and J by 9 bases, leaving 13 bases between them. The germline V gene encodes CDR1 ENHRY and CDR2 SYGVKD. This CDR3 has 12 residues. Study observations and caveats: Comparability of non-spike TCR breadth was observed across vaccine and placebo recipients. Relative to placebo recipients, vaccine recipients exhibited elevated spike-specific TCR breadth.

Only in-frame clones appear in the TCRdb table, and some are missing; sequencing was by immunoSEQ multiplex PCR. The sample shows around 320,000 clones, about 82% of them seen only once. The source is a person between 18 and 65 years old who received the Ad26.COV2.S COVID-19 vaccine or a placebo. The V and J genes are TRBV10-3 and TRBJ1-5; D remains ambiguous. Sequenced here: peripheral blood, sampled in a trial of Ad26.COV2.S vaccine versus placebo. The CDR3 loop is CAIIQTVGPQHF. The CDR3 DNA reads as TGTGCCATCATACAAACCGTTGGGCCCCAGCATTTT.